The clone carrying this TCR beta chain was detected ten times or more. The antigen remains unidentified. This sample is part of a study of regulatory T cells in long-lasting Graves disease. Study information: The study counted Graves' disease as persistent given over 5 years of antithyroid drugs and positive TSH receptor antibodies. Findings and caveats of the study: Relative to newly diagnosed Graves' patients, persistent ones had lower TCR diversity. Those with persistent disease had in common more public clonotypes (about 2,500) than new patients (roughly 930).

According to the study, TCR beta libraries were built with iRepertoire HTBI primers and CDR3-region Arm-PCR. Each CDR3 protein is one row after TCRdb ran MiXCR on the multiplex PCR reads. The sample has around 450,000 distinct CDR3 sequences; roughly 21% are singletons. Sample time point: persistent/refractory GD, antithyroid drugs over 5 years with positive TRAb. From RNA extracted from PBMCs, the TCR library was made. Trimming took 6 bases from V and 1 from J, leaving 12 bases between them. Germline CDR1 and CDR2: DFQATT and SNEGSKA (reference sequence). This CDR3 has 13 amino acids. The sample consisted of peripheral blood mononuclear cells (PBMCs), taken when the disease was refractory, from a patient treated with antithyroid drugs. The chain couples TRBV20-1 to TRBJ1-1; D remains unclear. The source of this sequence is a female donor with Graves disease. DNA of the CDR3: TGCAGTGCCGGAAGGTGGGGGAACACTGAAGCTTTCTTT. Translating gives CSAGRWGNTEAFF.